The present TCR beta chain was sequenced within a study of cytomegalovirus exposure and HLA in healthy donors. Germline assignment: CDR1 LNHDA and CDR2 SQIVND (reference sequence). The J segment lost 1 base and the V segment lost 3 bases, leaving 8 bases of the junction unmatched. The length of the CDR3 is 16 residues. General study points: Researchers catalogued about 160 TCR beta chains as cytomegalovirus-associated.

On this clone itself: No antigen is known for it.

The PCR employed 60 Vbeta primers together with 13 Jbeta primers. Sequencing was performed with immunoSEQ multiplex PCR; in TCRdb, only in-frame clones are kept and a portion is missing. The data hold 100,000 to 150,000 clones, with roughly 85% observed a single time. The sequence derives from a woman aged 40 to 50 in good health and CMV-seropositive. The chain combines TRBV19 with TRBJ1-1; 7 nucleotides agree with TRBD1. Material: PBMCs. CDR3: CASSIIGRGANTEAFF. The CDR3 DNA follows: TGTGCCAGTAGTATCATTGGCAGGGGGGCGAACACTGAAGCTTTCTTT.